Listed below are T cell receptor beta chains from one sample, sequenced in a study of blood T cell repertoires in COVID-19. Data came from immunoSEQ multiplex PCR; TCRdb stores just in-frame clones and leaves some out. The repertoire consists of about 170,000 clones, with about 80% occurring once and the leading ten covering approximately 2%. The sequenced material came from peripheral blood. Receptor source: a woman older than 75 with acute or convalescent COVID-19. Both conserved end residues are part of each CDR3. A D gene is named only where the DNA matches it firmly. Clone size appears in some rows only: once, few, many, or a class for an expanded clone.

D gene	clone size	J gene	V gene	CDR3 DNA	CDR3 protein
-	-	TRBJ2-3	TRBV27	TGTGCCAGCAGTTTACAACTACCAAGCACAGATACGCAGTATTTT	CASSLQLPSTDTQYF
TRBD1	few	TRBJ2-1	TRBV5-1	TGCGCCAGCAGACCCGGACAGGGGTCCTACAATGAGCAGTTCTTC	CASRPGQGSYNEQFF
-	few	TRBJ2-6	TRBV30	TGTGCCTGGAGTGCGATCCGGACATCCGGAGTCTCTGGGGCCAACGTCCTGACTTTC	CAWSAIRTSGVSGANVLTF
TRBD2	-	TRBJ2-5	TRBV5-1	TGCGCCAGCACCTTCCCGGGGAGGGACCAGTACTTC	CASTFPGRDQYF
TRBD1	-	TRBJ1-1	TRBV29-1	TGCAGCGTTGGAGGGGGCGTTCACACTGAAGCTTTCTTT	CSVGGGVHTEAFF
-	-	TRBJ1-3	TRBV28	TGTGCCAGCAGTTTAACAGGGCGGTCTGGAAACACCATATATTTT	CASSLTGRSGNTIYF
TRBD1	-	TRBJ2-1	TRBV28	TGTGCCAGCAGTCGTGGACAGGTGGTCAATGAGCAGTTCTTC	CASSRGQVVNEQFF
-	-	TRBJ1-4	TRBV6-1	TGTGCCAGCAGTGAATTCTGGCGGATTGCAACTAATGAAAAACTGTTTTTT	CASSEFWRIATNEKLFF
-	once	TRBJ1-4	TRBV4-2	TGTGCCAGCAGCCAAGATTCCCAGGATGAAAAACTGTTTTTT	CASSQDSQDEKLFF
TRBD1	once	TRBJ2-2	TRBV6-1	TGTGCCAGCAGTGAAGAGACAGGGGGGTTCACCGGGGAGCTGTTTTTT	CASSEETGGFTGELFF
-	once	TRBJ1-1	TRBV5-1	TGCGCCAGCAGCCGTCTGGGGCAAAACACTGAAGCTTTCTTT	CASSRLGQNTEAFF
-	once	TRBJ1-1	TRBV12-3/TRBV12-4	TGTGCCAGCCGGGGGGGAGGGTTTTCGGCTTTCTTT	CASRGGGFSAFF
-	-	TRBJ1-3	TRBV9	TGTGCCAGCAGCTCCGGAGACAGCTCTGGAAACACCATATATTTT	CASSSGDSSGNTIYF
TRBD1	-	TRBJ1-1	TRBV6-2/TRBV6-3	TGTGCCAGCAGTGACGGACAGGGATGGGGCACTGAAGCTTTCTTT	CASSDGQGWGTEAFF
-	-	TRBJ1-4	TRBV3-1/TRBV3-2	TGTGCCAGCAGCCTAAGGACCGGGGGGGCTAGAAAACTGTTTTTT	CASSLRTGGARKLFF
TRBD1	-	TRBJ1-4	TRBV4-1	TGCGCCAGCAGCCAAGTCGGACAGGACGGGTATGAAAAACTGTTTTTT	CASSQVGQDGYEKLFF
TRBD1	-	TRBJ2-1	TRBV4-3	TGCGCCAGCAGCCAGGGACAGGGGGGTAATGAGCAGTTCTTC	CASSQGQGGNEQFF
-	-	TRBJ1-4	TRBV19	TGTGCCAGTACAAAGAGGGGGACGGCTAATGAAAAACTGTTTTTT	CASTKRGTANEKLFF
-	-	TRBJ1-2	TRBV11-2	TGTGCCAGCAGAATAAATACAGGGACCAACTATGGCTACACCTTC	CASRINTGTNYGYTF
-	-	TRBJ1-1	TRBV7-2	TGTGCCAGCAGCTTAAGAGAAGGGGTTAGAAGGGCTACTGAAGCTTTCTTT	CASSLREGVRRATEAFF
-	-	TRBJ1-1	TRBV7-9	TGTGCCAGCAGCGCAGCATCCCTTCGGAACAGAATCGGGAACACTGAAGCTTTCTTT	CASSAASLRNRIGNTEAFF
-	-	TRBJ1-5	TRBV15	TGTGCCACCAGCAGAGTGAAAGGAGGCAGGACCCAGCATTTT	CATSRVKGGRTQHF
TRBD1	-	TRBJ1-6	TRBV11-2	TGTGCCAGCAGCCGGACCCGACAGGGGTATAATTCACCCCTCCACTTT	CASSRTRQGYNSPLHF
TRBD2	-	TRBJ2-1	TRBV2	TGTGCCAGCGGGTGGACTAGCGGATACAATGAGCAGTTCTTC	CASGWTSGYNEQFF
TRBD2	-	TRBJ2-5	TRBV5-1	TGCGCCAGCAGCTTAGGATCTGCGGGGGGGCTCTTGTGGGAGACCCAGTACTTC	CASSLGSAGGLLWETQYF
TRBD1	-	TRBJ2-1	TRBV3-1/TRBV3-2	TGTGCCAGCAGCCAAGGGGTAGGGGGCGGGCAGTTCTTC	CASSQGVGGGQFF
-	-	TRBJ2-5	TRBV25-1	TGTGCCAGCAAGAGGACAGCGGGGTTGGAAGAGACCCAGTACTTC	CASKRTAGLEETQYF
-	few	TRBJ2-5	TRBV9	TGTGCCAGCAGCGTAAACCCGGACAGACAAGAGACCCAGTACTTC	CASSVNPDRQETQYF
TRBD1	-	TRBJ1-2	TRBV11-2	TGTGCCAGCAGCTTAGATGGGACAGGGACCTATGGCTACACCTTC	CASSLDGTGTYGYTF
-	-	TRBJ2-3	TRBV5-1	TGCGCCAGCAGCTTGAACCGCGGGACAGCTAGCACAGATACGCAGTATTTT	CASSLNRGTASTDTQYF
-	-	TRBJ1-1	TRBV6-5	TGTGCCAGCACCCCGGGGGGTACTGAAGCTTTCTTT	CASTPGGTEAFF
TRBD2	-	TRBJ2-2	TRBV30	TGTGCCTGGAGGATTAGCGGGAGTTTTACCGGGGAGCTGTTTTTT	CAWRISGSFTGELFF
TRBD1	-	TRBJ1-1	TRBV19	TGTGCCAGTAGCCAACAGGGGGCTAGGGTGCCGAACACTGAAGCTTTCTTT	CASSQQGARVPNTEAFF
-	-	TRBJ1-4	TRBV28	TGTGCCAGCAGTGAACAGGGTAATGAAAAACTGTTTTTT	CASSEQGNEKLFF
-	once	TRBJ1-1	TRBV19	TGTGCCAGTAGCCCACAGTCGAACACTGAAGCTTTCTTT	CASSPQSNTEAFF
TRBD2	-	TRBJ2-2	TRBV10-3	TGTGCCATCAGTAGCGGGGGGCCCGGGGAGCTGTTTTTT	CAISSGGPGELFF
-	-	TRBJ1-2	TRBV11-2	TGTGCCAGCAGCTTTGCTACAGGTCCCTATGGCTACACCTTC	CASSFATGPYGYTF
-	-	TRBJ2-3	TRBV19	TGTGCCAGTAGTCCTGGCCTGAGCACAGATACGCAGTATTTT	CASSPGLSTDTQYF
TRBD2	-	TRBJ2-7	TRBV15	TGTGCCACCAGCAGAGAAGGCGGGAGAGTCTACGAGCAGTACTTC	CATSREGGRVYEQYF
-	-	TRBJ1-4	TRBV30	TGTGCCTGGAGTCGGAATGGGGTAGGCGACAGAGTGGTTTTTAATGAAAAACTGTTTTTT	CAWSRNGVGDRVVFNEKLFF
-	-	TRBJ2-5	TRBV6-5	TGTGCCAGCCAAGTAGGAGGAGGGCAGGTGGAGACCCAGTACTTC	CASQVGGGQVETQYF
TRBD2	-	TRBJ2-3	TRBV7-2	TGTGCCAGCAGCTCGGACCTAGCGGGGGGGGGCACAGATACGCAGTATTTT	CASSSDLAGGGTDTQYF
-	-	TRBJ2-2	TRBV28	TGTGCCAGCAGTTTAACCGGTCGGGAACCCACCGGGGAGCTGTTTTTT	CASSLTGREPTGELFF
-	-	TRBJ2-5	TRBV7-2	TGTGCCAGCAGCTTAGGAGGGGGAGTCCAGTACTTC	CASSLGGGVQYF
-	-	TRBJ2-5	TRBV19	TGTGCCAGTAGTATTGGAGGGCAGGAGGGGGAGACCCAGTACTTC	CASSIGGQEGETQYF
TRBD2	-	TRBJ2-2	TRBV7-8	TGTGCCAGCAGCTTAGTAGGCGGGGGGGCCTTGTCCGGGGAGCTGTTTTTT	CASSLVGGGALSGELFF
TRBD2	-	TRBJ2-3	TRBV9	TGTGCCAGCAGCGTAGATTCCCCGGGGGGGCCGGGAGATACGCAGTATTTT	CASSVDSPGGPGDTQYF
-	once	TRBJ1-5	TRBV28	TGTGCCAGCAGTTCCCCCCAAACACCCCAGCATTTT	CASSSPQTPQHF
TRBD1	-	TRBJ1-1	TRBV3-1/TRBV3-2	TGTGCCAGCAGCCAACGCGGACAGGGAGGGAAAGCTTTCTTT	CASSQRGQGGKAFF
TRBD1	-	TRBJ1-2	TRBV28	TGTGCCAGCAGCCTACCCCTACAGGGGCGACGGGGCTACACCTTC	CASSLPLQGRRGYTF
-	-	TRBJ1-1	TRBV6-5	TGTGCCAGCAGACAAGCGCAGGGGATGAACACTGAAGCTTTCTTT	CASRQAQGMNTEAFF
-	-	TRBJ1-2	TRBV28	TGTGCCAGCAGCTACGACCCCGGGGATAACTATGGCTACACCTTC	CASSYDPGDNYGYTF